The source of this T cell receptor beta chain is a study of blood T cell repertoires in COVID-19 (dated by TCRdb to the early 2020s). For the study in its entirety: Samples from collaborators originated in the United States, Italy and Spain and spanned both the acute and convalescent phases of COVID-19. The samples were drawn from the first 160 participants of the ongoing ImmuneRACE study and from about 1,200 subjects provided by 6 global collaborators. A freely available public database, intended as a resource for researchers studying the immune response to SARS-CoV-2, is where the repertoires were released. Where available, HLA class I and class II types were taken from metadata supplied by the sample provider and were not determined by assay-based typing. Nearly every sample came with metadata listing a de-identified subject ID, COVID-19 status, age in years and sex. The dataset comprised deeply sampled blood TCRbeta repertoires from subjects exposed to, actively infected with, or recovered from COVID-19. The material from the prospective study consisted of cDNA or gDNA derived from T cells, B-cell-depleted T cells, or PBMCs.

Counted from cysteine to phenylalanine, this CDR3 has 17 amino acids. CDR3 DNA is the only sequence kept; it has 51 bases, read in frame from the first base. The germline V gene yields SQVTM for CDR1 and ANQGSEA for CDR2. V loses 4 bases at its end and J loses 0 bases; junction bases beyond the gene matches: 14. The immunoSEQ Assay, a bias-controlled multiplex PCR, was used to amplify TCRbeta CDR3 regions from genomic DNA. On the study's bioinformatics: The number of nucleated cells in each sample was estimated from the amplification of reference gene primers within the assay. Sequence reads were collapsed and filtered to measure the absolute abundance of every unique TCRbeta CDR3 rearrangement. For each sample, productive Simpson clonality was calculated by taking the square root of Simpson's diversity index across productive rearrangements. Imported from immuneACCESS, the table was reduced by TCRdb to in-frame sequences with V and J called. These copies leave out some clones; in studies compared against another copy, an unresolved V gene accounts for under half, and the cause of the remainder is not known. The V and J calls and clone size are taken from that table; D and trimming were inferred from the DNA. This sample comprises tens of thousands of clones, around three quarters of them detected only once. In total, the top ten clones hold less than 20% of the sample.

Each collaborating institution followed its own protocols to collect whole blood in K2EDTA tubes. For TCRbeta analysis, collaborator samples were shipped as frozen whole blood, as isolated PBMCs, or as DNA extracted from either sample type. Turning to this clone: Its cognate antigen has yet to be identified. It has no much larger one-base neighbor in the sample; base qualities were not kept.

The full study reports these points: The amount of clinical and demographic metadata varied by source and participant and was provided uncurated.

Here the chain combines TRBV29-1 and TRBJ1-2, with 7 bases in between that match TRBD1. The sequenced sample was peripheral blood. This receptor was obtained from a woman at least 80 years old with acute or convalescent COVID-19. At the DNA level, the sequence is TGCAGCGTTGCAAAGAAAATCCCCGGGACAGCTAACTATGGCTACACCTTC. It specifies CSVAKKIPGTANYGYTF.